Following are 26 T cell receptor beta chains from one sample sequenced in a study of cytomegalovirus exposure and HLA in healthy donors. The PCR made use of 60 Vbeta and 13 Jbeta primers. TCRdb keeps only in-frame clones here, not all; method: immunoSEQ multiplex PCR. The sample lists about 78,000 clones, more than 65% occurring once. The source material was PBMCs. The source is a middle-aged woman in good health and CMV-seropositive.

CDR3: CASSEGDWDYYYEQYF. For the CDR3, the DNA is TGTGCCAGCAGTGAAGGGGATTGGGACTACTACTACGAGCAGTACTTC. V and J are TRBV2 and TRBJ2-7; 7 bases are shared with TRBD2. The germline V gene has CDR1 SNHLY and CDR2 FYNNEI. The CDR3 contains 16 residues. Losses at the gene ends were 1 base for V and 3 bases for J; bases not matched to a gene: 9.

The chain has TRBV30 and TRBJ1-5; TRBD1 agrees at 9 bases. This CDR3 is 16 amino acids long. CDR1 and CDR2 (germline): GTSNPN, SVGIG (reference sequence). Trimming cost V 5 bases and J 7 bases; bases outside gene matches: 15. In DNA, the CDR3 is TGTGCCTGGTCGAGCAAGGGACAGGGAAGTTGGCAGCCCCAGCATTTT. The encoded protein is CAWSSKGQGSWQPQHF.

The V gene is TRBV19, the J gene TRBJ2-3, with TRBD2 as a possible D gene (7 bases). The V end was cut by 3 bases, the J end by 2 bases, with 12 bases between. This CDR3 spans 15 amino acids. CDR1 and CDR2 from the germline V gene are LNHDA and SQIVND (reference sequence). In DNA, the CDR3 is TGTGCCAGTAGTATGAGGGCGGGGGCCACAGATACGCAGTATTTT. Translating it yields CASSMRAGATDTQYF. Full variable domain (missing parts from reference TRBV19 and TRBJ2-3): DGGITQSPKYLFRKEGQNVTLSCEQNLNHDAMYWYRQDPGQGLRLIYYSQIVNDFQKGDIAEGYSVSREKKESFPLTVTSAQKNPTAFYLCASSMRAGATDTQYFGPGTRLTVL.

The chain combines TRBV5-5 with TRBJ1-2; 7 bases align to TRBD1. V was pared by 5 bases and J by 5 bases, with 12 bases of the junction left unmatched. CDR1 and CDR2 from the germline V gene are SGHKS and YYEKEE (reference sequence). The CDR3 consists of 15 residues. This CDR3 reads CASSLAGQVQYGYTF. The CDR3 region has the DNA TGTGCCAGCAGTTTAGCCGGACAGGTACAATATGGCTACACCTTC. The full variable domain, rest sourced from reference TRBV5-5 and TRBJ1-2, is DAGVTQSPTHLIKTRGQQVTLRCSPISGHKSVSWYQQVLGQGPQFIFQYYEKEERGRGNFPDRFSARQFPNYSSELNVNALLLGDSALYLCASSLAGQVQYGYTFGSGTRLTVV.

The chain carries TRBV29-1 and TRBJ1-1; tentative D call: TRBD1 (6 bases). The V and J ends lost 7 bases and 5 bases respectively, with 17 bases between them. From germline, CDR1 is SQVTM and CDR2 ANQGSEA. The CDR3 has 13 amino acids. CDR3 bases: TGCAGCGCTGCCTTGGACAGTCGGACTGAAGCTTTCTTT. Amino acid sequence: CSAALDSRTEAFF.

The chain recombines TRBV7-8 with TRBJ1-5, with D maybe TRBD1 (5 bases). Trimming cost V 5 bases and J 6 bases, with 20 bases left between them. Germline CDR1 and CDR2: SGHVS and FQNEAQ. The CDR3 totals 16 residues. Here the CDR3 DNA reads TGTGCCAGCAGCCCGCGGGACCTAACTCCGGGTCAGCCCCAGCATTTT. The encoded protein is CASSPRDLTPGQPQHF. Combining the CDR3 with reference TRBV7-8 and TRBJ1-5 gives the whole variable domain GAGVSQSPRYKVAKRGQDVALRCDPISGHVSLFWYQQALGQGPEFLTYFQNEAQLDKSGLPSDRFFAERPEGSVSTLKIQRTQQEDSAVYLCASSPRDLTPGQPQHFGDGTRLSIL.

V gene TRBV6-5 combines with J gene TRBJ1-1; D is unclear. V was clipped by 6 bases and J by 3 bases, with 8 bases between them. CDR1 and CDR2 (germline): MNHEY, SVGAGI. The CDR3 totals 12 residues. The CDR3 protein is CASSRIDTEAFF. The CDR3 DNA reads as TGTGCCAGCAGCCGCATAGACACTGAAGCTTTCTTT.

The V call is TRBV30, the J call TRBJ1-1; 9 nucleotides line up with TRBD1. The CDR3 is 14 residues long. V lost 5 bases and J lost 6; bases outside the gene matches: 10. In germline, CDR1 is GTSNPN, CDR2 SVGIG (reference sequence). In nucleotides, the CDR3 is TGTGCCTGGGGGGGACAGGGTATGACCGCTGAAGCTTTCTTT. Encoded protein: CAWGGQGMTAEAFF. The entire variable domain, with the rest obtained from reference TRBV30 and TRBJ1-1, is as follows: SQTIHQWPATLVQPVGSPLSLECTVEGTSNPNLYWYRQAAGRGLQLLFYSVGIGQISSEVPQNLSASRPQDRQFILSSKKLLLSDSGFYLCAWGGQGMTAEAFFGQGTRLTVV.

This rearrangement joins TRBV28 to TRBJ1-4; 7 bases map to TRBD1. Per the germline V gene, CDR1 is MDHEN and CDR2 is SYDVKM. This CDR3 is built from 15 residues. The trim removed 4 bases at V and 1 base at J, leaving 3 bases unmatched. This CDR3 reads CASSSGTVTNEKLFF. As DNA, the CDR3 is TGTGCCAGCAGTTCCGGGACAGTAACTAATGAAAAACTGTTTTTT.

This chain uses TRBV5-1 with TRBJ1-3; 7 positions match TRBD1. V lost 0 bases and J lost 4; bases outside the gene matches: 13. The CDR3 is 18 residues long. From germline, CDR1 is SGHRS and CDR2 YFSETQ. CDR3 in DNA: TGCGCCAGCAGCTTGGGACCGTCGACAGGGCTTGGGGGAAACACCATATATTTT. Protein product: CASSLGPSTGLGGNTIYF. Full variable domain (outside the CDR3, taken from reference TRBV5-1 and TRBJ1-3): KAGVTQTPRYLIKTRGQQVTLSCSPISGHRSVSWYQQTPGQGLQFLFEYFSETQRNKGNFPGRFSGRQFSNSRSEMNVSTLELGDSALYLCASSLGPSTGLGGNTIYFGEGSWLTVV.

This chain uses TRBV6-5 with TRBJ2-7; D uncertain. V gave up 6 bases and J gave up 3 bases, with 12 bases separating them. CDR3 length equals 13 residues. CDR1 is MNHEY and CDR2 is SVGAGI in the germline V gene. The CDR3 spells CASRPEADYEQYF. The DNA for the CDR3 is TGTGCCAGCAGACCCGAGGCAGACTACGAGCAGTACTTC.

The rearrangement joins TRBV6-1 to TRBJ1-4, with TRBD1 matching 8 bases. CDR1 and CDR2 from the germline V gene are MNHNS and SASEGT. The V and J ends lost 7 bases and 5 bases, in that order; junction bases with no gene match: 9. This CDR3 has 15 amino acids. DNA for the CDR3: TGTGCCAGCATTGTTTCGACAGGGGCCAATGAAAAACTGTTTTTT. Translated, it gives CASIVSTGANEKLFF.

The rearrangement uses TRBV19 and TRBJ2-5, with 11 bases fitting TRBD2. The CDR3 covers 15 residues. V shed 6 bases, J shed 4 bases, and the junction held 7 bases outside the gene matches. Germline values: CDR1 LNHDA, CDR2 SQIVND (reference sequence). As DNA, the CDR3 is TGTGCCAGTAGGGAAGGGACTAGCGGACGAGAGACCCAGTACTTC. Amino acid sequence: CASREGTSGRETQYF.

This clone has only a few counts. This chain links TRBV7-9 with TRBJ1-3; weak D call: TRBD1 (6 bases). Trimming cost V 1 base and J 8 bases, with 18 bases left between them. The CDR3 covers 16 residues. The V gene's germline CDR1 is SEHNR and CDR2 FQNEAQ (reference sequence). The CDR3 region has the DNA TGTGCCAGCAGCTTAGGGTCGGGTACAGCAGGGGACACCATATATTTT. Protein: CASSLGSGTAGDTIYF.

The chain is built from TRBV5-1 and TRBJ2-1, with TRBD1 matching 8 bases. Germline lookup yields CDR1 SGHRS and CDR2 YFSETQ. The CDR3 is 17 amino acids. With 2 bases clipped from V and 1 base from J, the junction kept 8 bases outside the gene matches. In DNA form, the CDR3 reads TGCGCCAGCAGCTTAGGTTACAGGGGGTTATCCTACAATGAGCAGTTCTTC. Encoded protein: CASSLGYRGLSYNEQFF.

This clone was counted once. This chain links TRBV7-3 with TRBJ2-3, with 7 bases fitting TRBD2. The CDR3 length is 14 residues. Germline CDR1 is SGHTA and CDR2 is FQGTGA. The ends lost 2 bases at V and 1 base at J; junction bases unmatched: 0. The CDR3 is CASSLAGGTDTQYF. In DNA, the CDR3 is TGTGCCAGCAGCTTAGCGGGGGGCACAGATACGCAGTATTTT. Full variable domain (rest looked up from reference TRBV7-3 and TRBJ2-3): GAGVSQTPSNKVTEKGKYVELRCDPISGHTALYWYRQSLGQGPEFLIYFQGTGAADDSGLPNDRFFAVRPEGSVSTLKIQRTERGDSAVYLCASSLAGGTDTQYFGPGTRLTVL.

This rearrangement joins TRBV18 to TRBJ2-3, with D tentatively TRBD1 (7 bases). Trimming took off 5 bases at V and 0 bases at J, with 15 bases between the two ends. Germline V gene data show CDR1 as KGHSH and CDR2 as LQKENI. The CDR3 is 16 amino acids. This CDR3 is CASSTNRGLSTDTQYF. Here the CDR3 DNA reads TGTGCCAGCTCAACTAACAGGGGACTTAGCACAGATACGCAGTATTTT.

The chain carries TRBV5-1 and TRBJ1-4; D is uncertain. The germline V gene has CDR1 SGHRS and CDR2 YFSETQ. Trimming took 0 bases from V and 7 from J, leaving 7 bases between them. This CDR3 spans 13 amino acids. In DNA, the CDR3 is TGCGCCAGCAGCTTGGACGCGGCTGAAAAACTGTTTTTT. Protein product: CASSLDAAEKLFF.

V is TRBV6-6 and J is TRBJ2-5; 7 bases line up with TRBD1. The J call is doubtful: the DNA matches TRBJ2-7 better. Looked up from germline, CDR1 is MNHNY and CDR2 is SVGAGI (reference sequence). This CDR3 is built from 16 residues. In DNA form, the CDR3 reads TGTGCCAGCAGTTACTCAAATCGGGACAGCTCCTACGAGCAGTACTTC. This gives the protein CASSYSNRDSSYEQYF.

V and J are TRBV30 and TRBJ1-1, with D hard to call. From germline, CDR1 is GTSNPN and CDR2 SVGIG (reference sequence). Trimming took 1 base from V and 0 from J, leaving 15 bases between them. The CDR3 is 16 residues long. CDR3 region: CAWSATRTDLNTEAFF. In DNA form, the CDR3 reads TGTGCCTGGAGTGCCACAAGGACTGATTTGAACACTGAAGCTTTCTTT.

The table lists this clone with a few counts. The chain couples TRBV6-5 to TRBJ1-1, with D possibly matching TRBD1 (5 bases). The V end was cut by 7 bases, the J end by 3 bases, with 15 bases between. The CDR3 is 14 amino acids. Germline V gene lookup returns CDR1 MNHEY and CDR2 SVGAGI. The CDR3 DNA sequence: TGTGCCAGCAACACAAGGAGGGGTTACACTGAAGCTTTCTTT. Amino acid sequence: CASNTRRGYTEAFF.

This clone was picked up one time. The chain couples TRBV7-2 to TRBJ2-7; the D is unclear. V lost 8 bases, J lost 7 bases, and 21 bases lay in between. Germline V gene sequence: CDR1 SGHTA, CDR2 FQGNSA. The CDR3 extends over 14 amino acids. CDR3 bases: TGTGCCAGCCAAGCACAGAATCCCTCTGGGGAGCAGTACTTC. Residues: CASQAQNPSGEQYF.

V usage is TRBV6-1 and J usage is TRBJ1-1, with TRBD1 identical over 8 bases. The germline CDR1 and CDR2 sequences are MNHNS and SASEGT. The CDR3 spans 15 residues. Trimming cost V 6 bases and J 0 bases; bases outside gene matches: 6. The CDR3 region is CASRRGTGLNTEAFF. CDR3 coding DNA: TGTGCCAGCAGGAGGGGGACAGGCTTGAACACTGAAGCTTTCTTT.

This clone was seen only a few times. The gene calls are TRBV6-1 and TRBJ1-2, with 9 bases lining up with TRBD1. Germline CDR1 and CDR2: MNHNS and SASEGT. Trimming cost V 4 bases and J 8 bases; bases outside gene matches: 5. This CDR3 spans 13 amino acids. CDR3 region: CASSVRTGDGYTF. DNA for the CDR3: TGTGCCAGCAGTGTGAGGACAGGGGACGGCTACACCTTC.

This sequence joins TRBV12-5 and TRBJ2-1, with 9 bases lining up with TRBD1. This CDR3 region has 17 residues. CDR1 is LGHNT, CDR2 FRNRAP, per germline. The ends lost 1 base at V and 7 bases at J; junction bases unmatched: 11. In DNA form, the CDR3 reads TGTGCTAGTGGTTTGGACACAGGGGGCCCCTTTAGGAATGAGCAGTTCTTC. Translating gives CASGLDTGGPFRNEQFF.

The gene calls are TRBV5-1 and TRBJ2-3, with 7 nucleotides matching TRBD1. CDR1 is SGHRS, CDR2 YFSETQ, per germline. The CDR3 loop spans 14 amino acids. V shed 5 bases, J shed 4 bases, and the junction held 7 bases outside the gene matches. The DNA of the CDR3 is TGCGCCAGCAGAGAGGGCAGGGGGTCAGATACGCAGTATTTT. Translated, it gives CASREGRGSDTQYF.